The clone carrying this T cell receptor beta chain was seen once. Its antigen is not identified. The sample is drawn from a study of shared clonotypes between healthy human individuals. General observations from the study: Few donors restricted represented genetic and exposure-history diversity.

CDR3 size: 15 residues. V lost 2 bases to trimming and J lost 1 base, with 12 bases between them. In germline, CDR1 is KGHSH, CDR2 LQKENI. HIV-negative, healthy adults without recent acute infections or vaccinations were the donors. The assay used deep level. The sequenced material, unsorted PBMC DNA, was run on ten immunoSEQ deep assay plates. The data were produced by immunoSEQ multiplex PCR, yet TCRdb's version contains in-frame clones alone and is incomplete. Of approximately 510,000 clones in the sample, about four fifths were seen once. The chain couples TRBV18 to TRBJ2-7; tentative D call: TRBD2 (6 bases). Specimen: PBMCs. The clonotype was recovered from a woman aged 40-49 years in good health. Some clones in this sample may be carry-over from other donors' samples. The CDR3 DNA follows: TGTGCCAGCTCACCAGGACGCGGGATATCCTACGAGCAGTACTTC. It yields the protein CASSPGRGISYEQYF. Combining the CDR3 with reference TRBV18 and TRBJ2-7 gives the whole variable domain NAGVMQNPRHLVRRRGQEARLRCSPMKGHSHVYWYRQLPEEGLKFMVYLQKENIIDESGMPKERFSAEFPKEGPSILRIQQVVRGDSAAYFCASSPGRGISYEQYFGPGTRLTVT.